Following are 19 T cell receptor beta chains from one sample sequenced in a study of shared clonotypes between healthy human individuals. TCRdb's copy holds only in-frame clones and misses some; the assay was immunoSEQ multiplex PCR. The profile shows roughly 1,100,000 clones, around 76% of them singletons. Sequencing was carried out using memory CD4+ T cells sorted from blood. Regarding subset: CD45RA-negative fraction. The source is a man aged 18 to 30 in good health.

The V gene is TRBV6-5, the J gene TRBJ2-7; 8 nucleotides align to TRBD1. With 5 bases clipped from V and 4 bases from J, the junction kept 10 bases outside the gene matches. This CDR3 comprises 15 residues. CDR1 is MNHEY, CDR2 SVGAGI, per germline. CDR3 sequence (DNA): TGTGCCAGCAGTACGACAGGGGCATCTAAATACGAGCAGTACTTC. Its protein is CASSTTGASKYEQYF.

This clone was seen just once. Other DNA sequences in this specimen translate into the identical CDR3. The chain is built from TRBV7-2 and TRBJ2-3, with unresolved D. Germline lookup yields CDR1 SGHTA and CDR2 FQGNSA. The CDR3 sequence is 14 residues long. Trimming stripped 0 bases from V and 2 bases from J, with 6 bases between. CDR3 loop: CASSLAGTTDTQYF. As DNA, the CDR3 is TGTGCCAGCAGCTTAGCGGGAACCACAGATACGCAGTATTTT.

This clone occurred many times. This rearrangement joins TRBV6-6 to TRBJ1-5; D is possibly TRBD1 (5 bases). Trimming took off 11 bases at V and 2 bases at J, with 16 bases between the two ends. The germline V gene encodes CDR1 MNHNY and CDR2 SVGAGI (reference sequence). This CDR3 contains 14 residues. The CDR3: CAVNRGGGNQPQHF. The CDR3, as DNA: TGTGCCGTGAATAGGGGCGGGGGCAATCAGCCCCAGCATTTT.

This clone was detected once. The chain is built from TRBV30 and TRBJ2-1; D not certain. The CDR3 spans 14 residues. The V end was cut by 2 bases, the J end by 8 bases, with 16 bases between. In germline, CDR1 is GTSNPN, CDR2 SVGIG (reference sequence). CDR3 nucleotide sequence: TGTGCCTGGAGTCTGGGTCTTTCTTCGGATGAGCAGTTCTTC. Translation gives CAWSLGLSSDEQFF. The full variable domain, its missing parts supplied by reference TRBV30 and TRBJ2-1, is SQTIHQWPATLVQPVGSPLSLECTVEGTSNPNLYWYRQAAGRGLQLLFYSVGIGQISSEVPQNLSASRPQDRQFILSSKKLLLSDSGFYLCAWSLGLSSDEQFFGPGTRLTVL.

The CDR3 region has the DNA TGTGCCAGCAGCTTAGCTGGGGTACGCAATGAGCAGTTCTTC. As protein: CASSLAGVRNEQFF. The rearrangement links TRBV11-2 to TRBJ2-1, with D unclear. There are 14 residues in the CDR3. V lost 1 base, J lost 6 bases, and 10 bases lay in between. Germline CDR1 SGHAT, CDR2 FQNNGV.

This chain links TRBV29-1 with TRBJ2-3; tentative D call: TRBD2 (6 bases). From germline, CDR1 is SQVTM and CDR2 ANQGSEA. V lost 3 bases and J 5 bases, leaving 15 bases between the germline ends. CDR3 length: 14 amino acids. The CDR3 nucleotides read TGCAGCGTTGATAGGGACTTTTCTGGAGATACGCAGTATTTT. This gives the protein CSVDRDFSGDTQYF.

The J gene is TRBJ2-5, the V gene TRBV2, with D unclear. V lost 0 bases and J 2 bases, leaving 7 bases between the germline ends. The germline CDR1 and CDR2 sequences are SNHLY and FYNNEI. This CDR3 contains 14 residues. The CDR3 DNA reads as TGTGCCAGCAGTGAAGCTACGGTACAAGAGACCCAGTACTTC. Its protein is CASSEATVQETQYF.

The genes are TRBV7-3 and TRBJ2-3, with D perhaps TRBD2 (6 bases). Between the trimmed V and J ends, which lost 5 bases and 0 bases, there was a span of 9 bases. Germline lookup yields CDR1 SGHTA and CDR2 FQGTGA. The CDR3 contains 14 residues. The CDR3 region is CASSTGGSTDTQYF. The CDR3 bases are TGTGCCAGCAGCACCGGGGGAAGCACAGATACGCAGTATTTT.

CDR3 residues: CASSYGGAGRTDTQYF. CDR3 coding DNA: TGCGCCAGCAGTTACGGGGGGGCTGGGCGCACAGATACGCAGTATTTT. The rearrangement joins TRBV5-1 to TRBJ2-3; 8 nucleotides line up with TRBD2. The ends lost 5 bases at V and 1 base at J; junction bases unmatched: 9. The CDR3 has 16 amino acids. CDR1 is SGHRS and CDR2 is YFSETQ in the germline V gene.

This clone was picked up a small number of times. The CDR3 is CASSLGSQGSYGYTF. The DNA of the CDR3 is TGTGCCAGCAGCTTGGGGTCGCAGGGAAGCTATGGCTACACCTTC. This chain uses TRBV5-4 with TRBJ1-2; possible D gene TRBD1, 5 bases. Germline-derived CDR1 and CDR2 are SGHNT and YYREEE (reference sequence). Trimming took 0 bases from V and 4 from J, leaving 13 bases between them. This CDR3 has 15 amino acids.

As concerns this clone: This sample includes further DNA sequences coding for the same CDR3. The rearrangement links TRBV4-1 to TRBJ2-7; the match to TRBD2 covers 7 bases. This CDR3 spans 15 amino acids. The J segment lost 2 bases and the V segment lost 1 base, leaving 5 bases of the junction unmatched. CDR1 and CDR2 (germline): MGHRA, YSYEKL. In nucleotides, the CDR3 is TGCGCCAGCAGCCAAGGGCAGGGAGGGACCTACGAGCAGTACTTC. Protein: CASSQGQGGTYEQYF.

V is TRBV7-2 and J is TRBJ2-3, with D perhaps matching TRBD2 (5 bases). The V gene's germline CDR1 is SGHTA and CDR2 FQGNSA. The CDR3 covers 16 residues. V was shortened by 2 bases and J by 0 bases, with 12 bases between the two germline ends. CDR3 bases: TGTGCCAGCAGCTTAAACTCGGGATATAGCACAGATACGCAGTATTTT. Its translation: CASSLNSGYSTDTQYF. Combining the CDR3 with reference TRBV7-2 and TRBJ2-3 gives the whole variable domain GAGVSQSPSNKVTEKGKDVELRCDPISGHTALYWYRQSLGQGLEFLIYFQGNSAPDKSGLPSDRFSAERTGGSVSTLTIQRTQQEDSAVYLCASSLNSGYSTDTQYFGPGTRLTVL.

The V gene is TRBV10-3, the J gene TRBJ1-2, with 7 bases matching TRBD1. This CDR3 region has 16 residues. Germline V lookup: CDR1 ENHRY, CDR2 SYGVKD. The trim removed 5 bases at V and 0 bases at J, leaving 9 bases unmatched. CDR3 protein: CAISPGQIISNYGYTF. CDR3 in DNA: TGTGCCATCAGTCCGGGACAGATAATATCTAACTATGGCTACACCTTC.

The chain recombines TRBV14 with TRBJ1-4, with D uncertain. Germline CDR1 is SGHDN and CDR2 is FVKESK. V was shortened by 0 bases and J by 6 bases, with 14 bases between the two germline ends. The CDR3 spans 16 residues. CDR3 amino acids: CASSQDTAPSYEKLFF. Here the CDR3 DNA reads TGTGCCAGCAGCCAAGATACCGCGCCCAGTTATGAAAAACTGTTTTTT.

This rearrangement joins TRBV5-5 to TRBJ1-1; the D is unclear. The length of the CDR3 is 14 residues. Germline CDR1 SGHKS, CDR2 YYEKEE (reference sequence). The germline V and J ends were trimmed by 2 bases and 1 base, with 9 bases remaining between them. The CDR3 region is CASSLSLANTEAFF. Written as DNA, the CDR3 is TGTGCCAGCAGCTTATCCCTGGCGAACACTGAAGCTTTCTTT.

J is TRBJ1-2 and V is TRBV28; tentatively, D is TRBD1 (6 bases). In germline, CDR1 is MDHEN, CDR2 SYDVKM. V lost 5 bases to trimming and J lost 4 bases, with 17 bases between them. CDR3 size: 15 residues. The CDR3 DNA sequence: TGTGCCAGCAGTCCTGGGGGGGCGCGGATCTATGGCTACACCTTC. Amino acids: CASSPGGARIYGYTF.

The V and J genes are TRBV7-9 and TRBJ1-4; 8 bases are a match to TRBD1. The germline gives CDR1 SEHNR, CDR2 FQNEAQ (reference sequence). CDR3 length: 13 amino acids. J lost 7 bases, V lost 4 bases, and 2 bases had no gene match. In DNA form, the CDR3 reads TGTGCCAGCAGCTCGACAGGGGTTGAAAAACTGTTTTTT. This encodes CASSSTGVEKLFF.

V and J are TRBV2 and TRBJ2-1, with D tentatively TRBD2 (5 bases). Germline values: CDR1 SNHLY, CDR2 FYNNEI. Trimming shortened V by 2 bases and J by 6 bases, and 23 bases separated the two germline ends. The CDR3 consists of 18 residues. CDR3 sequence (DNA): TGTGCCAGCAGTGAATGGCGGCCTAGCAAAACGGGTCCCAATGAGCAGTTCTTC. This codes for CASSEWRPSKTGPNEQFF.

This rearrangement joins TRBV5-4 to TRBJ1-4; D is possibly TRBD1 (6 bases). The CDR3 runs 14 residues. The V end lost 5 bases, the J end lost 2 bases, and 10 bases lay between the germline ends. CDR1 is SGHNT and CDR2 is YYREEE in the germline V gene (reference sequence). DNA for the CDR3: TGTGCCAGCAGTTTTGACAGGACTAATGAAAAACTGTTTTTT. Translating gives CASSFDRTNEKLFF.